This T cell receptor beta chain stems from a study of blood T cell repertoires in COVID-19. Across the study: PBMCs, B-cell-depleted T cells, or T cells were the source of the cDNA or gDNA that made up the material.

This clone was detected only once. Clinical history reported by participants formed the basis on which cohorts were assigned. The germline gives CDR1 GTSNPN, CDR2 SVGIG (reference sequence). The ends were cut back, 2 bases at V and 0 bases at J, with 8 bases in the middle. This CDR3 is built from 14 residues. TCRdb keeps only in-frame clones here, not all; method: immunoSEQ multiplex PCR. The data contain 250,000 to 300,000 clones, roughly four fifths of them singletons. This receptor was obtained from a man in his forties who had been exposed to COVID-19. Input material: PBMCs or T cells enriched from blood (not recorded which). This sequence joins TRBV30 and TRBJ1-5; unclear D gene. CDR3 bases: TGTGCCTGGAGTTGGGCTGATAGCAATCAGCCCCAGCATTTT. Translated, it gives CAWSWADSNQPQHF.